This T cell receptor (beta chain) was identified in a study of yellow fever vaccine responses in identical twins. Study observations and caveats: Reportedly, twins showed a vaccine T cell response that looked partly convergent and partly personalized.

TCRdb called the RT-PCR reads again in MiXCR, with one record for every CDR3 protein. The sample yields 950 or so distinct CDR3 sequences, around 80% seen once. Germline CDR1 is LGHDT and CDR2 is YNNKEL (reference sequence). The length of the CDR3 is 12 residues. The V end lost 0 bases, the J end lost 7 bases, and 7 bases lay between the germline ends. This clonotype was recorded once. What it binds is unknown. The clonotype originates from a female donor who received the yellow fever vaccine. The sequenced sample was T cells from blood (PBMCs), unsorted or a sorted subset (not recorded which), obtained before or after yellow fever vaccination (not recorded which). The chain couples TRBV3-1 to TRBJ2-7; D not resolved. CDR3 bases: TGTGCCAGCAGCCAAGATCTTGGAGAGCAGTACTTC. As protein: CASSQDLGEQYF.